A selection of T cell receptor beta chains follows, all from one sample in a study of human T cells and chemical hapten exposure. TCRdb reanalysed the RACE reads using MiXCR and keeps one entry per CDR3 protein. Of over 55,000 distinct CDR3 sequences listed, 12% are singletons. The sequencing here drew on whole blood, taken in connection with sensitization to the hapten diphenylcyclopropenone (DPC). The receptors stem from a man aged 30 to 39 with alopecia areata. Some clones in this sample may be carry-over from other donors' samples. Each CDR3 is given with its conserved first and last residue.

>TRBV7-8|TRBJ1-1
CASSLAIQLTVNTEAFF
>TRBV29-1|TRBJ1-1
CSVGSGGAGTEAFF
>TRBV9|TRBJ2-7
CASSVEGYEQYF
>TRBV28|TRBJ1-2
CASSPDGGGYTF
>TRBV5-1|TRBJ2-7
CASRGTTGANSYEQYF
>TRBV18|TRBJ2-7
CASSGTGEQYF
>TRBV2|TRBJ1-5
CASSEETSLAYNQPQHF
>TRBV12-3/TRBV12-4|TRBJ1-1
CASSSLGNTEAFF
>TRBV29-1|TRBJ2-5
CSAVHGGETQYF
>TRBV12-3/TRBV12-4|TRBJ1-4
CASSFQGLNEKLFF
>TRBV6-2/TRBV6-3|TRBJ2-2
CASKLEPDNTGELFF
>TRBV7-2|TRBJ2-4
CASSLVDGSKNIQYF
>TRBV2|TRBJ1-5
CASSLDRGENQPQHF
>TRBV7-2|TRBJ1-3
CASTFSGSGNTIYF
>TRBV28|TRBJ2-3
CASSSDMDTQYF
>TRBV20-1|TRBJ1-1
CSARDATGLNTEAFF
>TRBV11-2|TRBJ2-5
CASSLIRETQYF
>TRBV30|TRBJ1-6
CAWSLRRAPSSYNSPLHF
>TRBV5-5|TRBJ2-1
CASSSQASTSVEQFF
>TRBV11-2|TRBJ2-1
CASSLDPGSGGFF
>TRBV11-2|TRBJ1-1
CASGIRATEAFF
>TRBV4-3|TRBJ1-4
CASSQGTQINEKLFF
>TRBV29-1|TRBJ2-1
CSVGTGNYDEQFF
>TRBV6-6|TRBJ2-1
CASSYPDRGQDEQFF
>TRBV20-1|TRBJ1-2
CSALSDRVFKGGYTF
>TRBV29-1|TRBJ1-2
CSANRGNYGYTF
>TRBV19|TRBJ1-2
CASSIRRQFDYGYTF
>TRBV4-3|TRBJ1-5
CASSQDLGQAQPQHF
>TRBV20-1|TRBJ1-1
CSAARGESEAFF
>TRBV7-9|TRBJ2-3
CASSLAEGRGRTDTQYF
>TRBV7-9|TRBJ2-5
CASSYGLPYQETQYF
>TRBV6-4|TRBJ1-1
CASSDTTFGTGVAFF
>TRBV6-5|TRBJ2-7
CASSPRQPTYEQYF
>TRBV12-3/TRBV12-4|TRBJ1-1
CASSFSVGDTEAFF
>TRBV6-5|TRBJ2-7
CASSYRGAGGYEQYF
>TRBV2|TRBJ2-1
CASSLLAGGHLEQFF
>TRBV5-4|TRBJ2-7
CASSFGGAKNDEQYF
>TRBV10-3|TRBJ2-3
CAITEGRAGTDTQYF
>TRBV5-1|TRBJ2-7
CASSTGTEIPYEQYF
>TRBV10-3|TRBJ2-7
CAISEPDRGYEQYF
>TRBV7-6|TRBJ2-7
CASSPGQALLDEQYF